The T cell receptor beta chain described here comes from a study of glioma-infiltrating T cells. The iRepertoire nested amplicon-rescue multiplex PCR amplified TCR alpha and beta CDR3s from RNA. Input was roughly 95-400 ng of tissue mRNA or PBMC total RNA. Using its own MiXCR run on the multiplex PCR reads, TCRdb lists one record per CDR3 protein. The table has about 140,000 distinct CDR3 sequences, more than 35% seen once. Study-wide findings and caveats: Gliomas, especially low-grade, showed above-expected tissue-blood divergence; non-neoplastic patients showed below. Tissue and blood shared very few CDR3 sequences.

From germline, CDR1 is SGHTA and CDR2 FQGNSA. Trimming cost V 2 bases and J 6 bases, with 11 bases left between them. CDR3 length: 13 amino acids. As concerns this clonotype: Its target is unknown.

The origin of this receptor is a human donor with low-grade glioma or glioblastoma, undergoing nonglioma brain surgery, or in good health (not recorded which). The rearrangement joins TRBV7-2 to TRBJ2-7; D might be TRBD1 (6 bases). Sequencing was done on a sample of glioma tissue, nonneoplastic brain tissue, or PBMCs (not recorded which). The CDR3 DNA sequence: TGTGCCAGCAGCTTATCGGGCAGGGGCGAGCAGTACTTC. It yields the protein CASSLSGRGEQYF.